These 17 T cell receptor beta chains were sequenced from one sample in a study of T cell responses to AZD1222 COVID-19 vaccine. Assay used: immunoSEQ multiplex PCR; TCRdb lists only in-frame clones, some missing. Among some 130,000 clones listed, approximately 90% were seen once. Sequencing was performed on peripheral blood, taken on day 0 of AZD1222 vaccination. The receptors were gathered from an adult in good health.

The J gene is TRBJ1-6, the V gene TRBV4-2; perhaps TRBD1 as D (5 bases). The CDR3 contains 19 residues. The V end lost 1 base, the J end lost 6 bases, and 22 bases lay between the germline ends. CDR1 is LGHNA and CDR2 is YNFKEQ in the germline V gene. The CDR3 reads CASSQARGGRRGINSPLHF. In DNA form, the CDR3 reads TGTGCCAGCAGCCAAGCGAGGGGAGGGCGCCGGGGTATTAATTCACCCCTCCACTTT.

This sequence joins TRBV5-4 and TRBJ2-3; D unclear. From germline, CDR1 is SGHNT and CDR2 YYREEE (reference sequence). This CDR3 comprises 14 residues. Trimming removed 4 bases at V and 0 bases at J, with 9 bases between. The CDR3 reads CASSLPDSTDTQYF. For the CDR3, the DNA is TGTGCCAGCAGCCTACCGGACAGCACAGATACGCAGTATTTT.

The chain is built from TRBV27 and TRBJ2-3, with D perhaps matching TRBD1 or TRBD2 (5 bases each). Trimming cost V 4 bases and J 0 bases, with 8 bases left between them. CDR3 size: 14 residues. Germline V lookup: CDR1 MNHEY, CDR2 SMNVEV (reference sequence). The CDR3 loop is CASSWGGSTDTQYF. The CDR3 region has the DNA TGTGCCAGCAGTTGGGGCGGGAGCACAGATACGCAGTATTTT.

J is TRBJ1-5 and V is TRBV28, with TRBD1 matching over 8 bases. The CDR3 is 13 amino acids. The ends lost 7 bases at V and 8 bases at J; junction bases unmatched: 7. CDR1 and CDR2 (germline): MDHEN, SYDVKM. CDR3 DNA: TGTGCCAGCACCACGCAGGGGGCCAAGCCCCAGCATTTT. The encoded protein is CASTTQGAKPQHF.

V and J are TRBV7-9 and TRBJ2-5; D is perhaps TRBD1 (6 bases). Germline loops: CDR1 SEHNR, CDR2 FQNEAQ (reference sequence). V was pared by 5 bases and J by 4 bases, with 14 bases between. The CDR3 covers 14 residues. CDR3 protein: CASSAEYRAETQYF. The CDR3 DNA reads as TGTGCCAGCAGCGCAGAATACAGGGCAGAGACCCAGTACTTC.

This clone was seen a handful of times. The CDR3 DNA follows: TGCGCCAGCGTATCTTCGGGACAGAAGAACACTGAAGCTTTCTTT. Amino acids: CASVSSGQKNTEAFF. The V call is TRBV5-1, the J call TRBJ1-1; 7 bases agree with TRBD1. Unmatched junction bases numbered 10, after V lost 7 bases and J lost 1 base. The CDR3 runs 15 residues. CDR1 and CDR2 from the germline V gene are SGHRS and YFSETQ. The full variable domain, in which reference TRBV5-1 and TRBJ1-1 provide the parts outside the CDR3, is KAGVTQTPRYLIKTRGQQVTLSCSPISGHRSVSWYQQTPGQGLQFLFEYFSETQRNKGNFPGRFSGRQFSNSRSEMNVSTLELGDSALYLCASVSSGQKNTEAFFGQGTRLTVV.

V usage is TRBV2 and J usage is TRBJ1-2; D perhaps matches TRBD1 (5 bases). Trimming removed 5 bases from V and 4 bases from J, with 17 bases in between. Per germline, CDR1 SNHLY and CDR2 FYNNEI. The CDR3 runs 15 residues. Here the CDR3 reads CASSLLGPQGYGYTF. DNA of the CDR3: TGTGCCAGCAGTCTCCTCGGGCCTCAGGGCTATGGCTACACCTTC.

V gene TRBV6-2 or TRBV6-3 combines with J gene TRBJ1-6; D call uncertain. Germline CDR1 MNHEY, CDR2 SVGEGT. Trimming left V 5 bases short and J 7 bases short, with 9 bases between. The CDR3 contains 13 residues. CDR3: CASSRTANSPLHF. DNA for the CDR3: TGTGCCAGCAGTCGGACGGCGAATTCACCCCTCCACTTT.

V usage is TRBV18 and J usage is TRBJ2-1; maybe TRBD1 (7 bases). The V gene lost 8 bases and the J gene lost 8 bases, with 13 bases spanning the gap. CDR1 and CDR2 (germline): KGHSH, LQKENI. The CDR3 has 12 residues. CDR3 DNA sequence: TGTGCCAGCGCTCAGGGGGGCGATGAGCAGTTCTTC. Encoded protein: CASAQGGDEQFF.

The chain links TRBV6-5 to TRBJ1-5; maybe TRBD1 (6 bases). This CDR3 is 15 amino acids long. Germline CDR1 is MNHEY and CDR2 is SVGAGI. V lost 0 bases to trimming and J lost 9 bases, with 15 bases between them. CDR3 amino acids: CASSYSKQGHRPQHF. CDR3 nucleotides: TGTGCCAGCAGTTACTCGAAGCAGGGGCATCGGCCCCAGCATTTT.

J is TRBJ1-2 and V is TRBV18; TRBD1 is a possible D gene (5 bases). V was shortened by 5 bases and J by 6 bases, with 22 bases between the two germline ends. Per germline, CDR1 KGHSH and CDR2 LQKENI. The CDR3 has 16 residues. For the CDR3, the DNA is TGTGCCAGCTCAAACGGGGTCGGGACGTCCTCGGATGGCTACACCTTC. Amino acids: CASSNGVGTSSDGYTF. Filled out from reference TRBV18 and TRBJ1-2, the complete variable domain reads NAGVMQNPRHLVRRRGQEARLRCSPMKGHSHVYWYRQLPEEGLKFMVYLQKENIIDESGMPKERFSAEFPKEGPSILRIQQVVRGDSAAYFCASSNGVGTSSDGYTFGSGTRLTVV.

The rearrangement uses TRBV3-1 (or the pseudogene TRBV3-2) and TRBJ1-4; D unclear. The CDR3 runs 17 residues. V was trimmed by 1 base and J by 2 bases, leaving 14 bases between them. Germline V gene data show CDR1 as LGHDT and CDR2 as YNNKEL (reference sequence). CDR3 amino acids: CASSQVPSGLTNEKLFF. The DNA of the CDR3 is TGTGCCAGCAGCCAAGTGCCTTCGGGGTTGACTAATGAAAAACTGTTTTTT.

The V gene is TRBV28, the J gene TRBJ1-5; weak D call: TRBD1 (6 bases). Trimming stripped 0 bases from V and 2 bases from J, with 14 bases between. Germline-derived CDR1 and CDR2 are MDHEN and SYDVKM. The CDR3 consists of 17 residues. CDR3 region: CASSLCSGDNCNQPQHF. The CDR3, as DNA: TGTGCCAGCAGTTTATGTTCAGGGGATAATTGCAATCAGCCCCAGCATTTT.

J is TRBJ2-7 and V is TRBV27; D uncertain. Looked up from germline, CDR1 is MNHEY and CDR2 is SMNVEV (reference sequence). The CDR3 totals 12 residues. The ends were cut back, 3 bases at V and 7 bases at J, with 10 bases in the middle. The CDR3 DNA reads as TGTGCCAGCAGTTTCCGCTTTGGGGAGCAGTACTTC. Protein sequence: CASSFRFGEQYF.

This chain joins TRBV28 and TRBJ1-6, with no clear D. The CDR3 has 16 amino acids. The germline V gene has CDR1 MDHEN and CDR2 SYDVKM. With 5 bases removed from V and 6 bases from J, the gap between germline ends came to 17 bases. CDR3 region: CASSASYGRLNSPLHF. The CDR3 coding sequence is TGTGCCAGCAGTGCCTCCTACGGGAGGCTTAATTCACCCCTCCACTTT. Supplemented by reference TRBV28 and TRBJ1-6, the full variable domain reads DVKVTQSSRYLVKRTGEKVFLECVQDMDHENMFWYRQDPGLGLRLIYFSYDVKMKEKGDIPEGYSVSREKKERFSLILESASTNQTSMYLCASSASYGRLNSPLHFGNGTRLTVT.

This chain uses TRBV20-1 with TRBJ1-2, with D possibly being TRBD1 (6 bases). V lost 4 bases and J lost 8, with 11 bases in between. There are 11 residues in the CDR3. CDR1 and CDR2 (germline): DFQATT, SNEGSKA (reference sequence). This chain's CDR3 is CSAIQGAGYTF. For the CDR3, the DNA is TGCAGTGCTATACAGGGAGCAGGCTACACCTTC.

In this sample, this clone turned up a few times. The rearrangement joins TRBV5-4 to TRBJ1-2; D unresolved. V lost 6 bases and J 4 bases, leaving 19 bases between the germline ends. Germline loops: CDR1 SGHNT, CDR2 YYREEE (reference sequence). CDR3 length: 15 residues. The CDR3, as DNA: TGTGCCAGCATGACTGAGCCGGAGGCCTTCTATGGCTACACCTTC. As protein: CASMTEPEAFYGYTF.